The present entry profiles one T cell receptor beta chain with its context. CDR3 length: 16 amino acids. From germline, CDR1 is ENHRY and CDR2 SYGVKD. The V and J ends lost 3 bases and 0 bases respectively, with 12 bases between them. The sample is drawn from a study of blood T cell repertoires in COVID-19. Turning to the study itself: Collection of acute and convalescent COVID-19 samples took place in the United States, Italy and Spain. Sample material is recorded as cDNA or gDNA derived from T cells, B-cell-depleted T cells, or PBMCs.

Data came from immunoSEQ multiplex PCR; TCRdb stores just in-frame clones and leaves some out. The table records around 250,000 clones, around 90% of them present only once. Seattle-derived patients entered the study during active infection and were followed longitudinally. This rearrangement joins TRBV10-3 to TRBJ2-1; D uncertain. The material sequenced was peripheral blood. The sequence was collected from a woman between 65 and 79 years old with COVID-19, enrolled during active disease. CDR3: CAISDSGGSSYNEQFF. DNA for the CDR3: TGTGCCATCAGTGATAGTGGCGGCAGCTCCTACAATGAGCAGTTCTTC.